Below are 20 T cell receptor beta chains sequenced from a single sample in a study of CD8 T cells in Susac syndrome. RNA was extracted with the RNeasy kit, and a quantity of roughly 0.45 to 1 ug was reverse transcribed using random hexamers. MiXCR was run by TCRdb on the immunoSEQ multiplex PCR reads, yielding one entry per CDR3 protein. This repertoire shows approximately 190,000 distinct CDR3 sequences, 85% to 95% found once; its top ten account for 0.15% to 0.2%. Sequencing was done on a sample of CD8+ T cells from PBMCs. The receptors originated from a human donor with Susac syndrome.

CDR3 amino acids: CASSLYQGEQYF. CDR3 nucleotides: TGTGCCAGCAGTTTATATCAGGGCGAGCAGTACTTC. The chain carries TRBV27 and TRBJ2-7; the D gene is possibly TRBD1 (5 bases). CDR3 size: 12 residues. Germline V gene lookup returns CDR1 MNHEY and CDR2 SMNVEV (reference sequence). With 1 base removed from V and 6 bases from J, the gap between germline ends came to 7 bases.

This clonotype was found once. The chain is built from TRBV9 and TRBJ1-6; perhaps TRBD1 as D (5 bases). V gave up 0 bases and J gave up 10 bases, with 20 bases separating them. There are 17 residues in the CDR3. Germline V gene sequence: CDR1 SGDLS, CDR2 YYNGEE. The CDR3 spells CASSVAAGAGINSPLHF. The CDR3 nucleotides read TGTGCCAGCAGCGTAGCAGCTGGGGCAGGGATAAACTCACCCCTCCACTTT.

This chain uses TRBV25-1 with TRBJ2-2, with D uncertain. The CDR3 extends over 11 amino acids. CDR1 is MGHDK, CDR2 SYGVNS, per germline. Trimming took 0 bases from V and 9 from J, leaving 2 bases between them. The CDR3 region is CASSEYWELFF. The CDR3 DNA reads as TGTGCCAGCAGTGAATATTGGGAGCTGTTTTTT.

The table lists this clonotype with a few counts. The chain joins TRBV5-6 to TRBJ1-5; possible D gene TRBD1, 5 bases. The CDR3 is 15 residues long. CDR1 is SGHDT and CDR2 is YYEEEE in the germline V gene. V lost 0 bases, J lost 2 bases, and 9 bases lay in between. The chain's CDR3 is CASSLGGTGNQPQHF. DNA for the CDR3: TGTGCCAGCAGCTTGGGGGGGACGGGCAATCAGCCCCAGCATTTT.

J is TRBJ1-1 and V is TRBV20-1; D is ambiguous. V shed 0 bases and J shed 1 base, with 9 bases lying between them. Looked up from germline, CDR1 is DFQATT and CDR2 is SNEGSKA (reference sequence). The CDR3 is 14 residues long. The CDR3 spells CSARDLPPNTEAFF. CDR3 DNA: TGCAGTGCTAGAGATCTTCCCCCGAACACTGAAGCTTTCTTT.

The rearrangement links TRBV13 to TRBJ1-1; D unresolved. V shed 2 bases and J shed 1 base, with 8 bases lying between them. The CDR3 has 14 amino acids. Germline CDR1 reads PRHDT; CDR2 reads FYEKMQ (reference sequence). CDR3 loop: CASSLTARNTEAFF. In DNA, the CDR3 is TGTGCCAGCAGCTTAACAGCAAGGAACACTGAAGCTTTCTTT.

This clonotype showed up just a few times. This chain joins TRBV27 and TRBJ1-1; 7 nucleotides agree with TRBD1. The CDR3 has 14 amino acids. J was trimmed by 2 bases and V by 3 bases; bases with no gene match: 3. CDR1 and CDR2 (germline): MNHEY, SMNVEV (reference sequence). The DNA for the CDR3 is TGTGCCAGCAGTTTCGGGACAGCTAACACTGAAGCTTTCTTT. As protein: CASSFGTANTEAFF.

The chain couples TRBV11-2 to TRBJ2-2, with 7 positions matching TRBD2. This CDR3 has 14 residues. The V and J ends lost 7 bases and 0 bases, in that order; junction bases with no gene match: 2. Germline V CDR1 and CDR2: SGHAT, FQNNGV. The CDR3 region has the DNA TGTGCCAGCACCGGACTAGCGAACACCGGGGAGCTGTTTTTT. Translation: CASTGLANTGELFF.

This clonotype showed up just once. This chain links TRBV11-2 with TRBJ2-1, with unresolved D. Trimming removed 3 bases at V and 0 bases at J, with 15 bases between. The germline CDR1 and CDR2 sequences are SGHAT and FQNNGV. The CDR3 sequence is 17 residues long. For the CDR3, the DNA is TGTGCCAGCAGCTTCGGGTCAGTGGGGAACTCCTACAATGAGCAGTTCTTC. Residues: CASSFGSVGNSYNEQFF. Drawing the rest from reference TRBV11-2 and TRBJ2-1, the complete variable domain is EAGVAQSPRYKIIEKRQSVAFWCNPISGHATLYWYQQILGQGPKLLIQFQNNGVVDDSQLPKDRFSAERLKGVDSTLKIQPAKLEDSAVYLCASSFGSVGNSYNEQFFGPGTRLTVL.

CDR3 loop: CASSFEAGSSYEQYF. CDR3 sequence (DNA): TGTGCCAGCAGCTTTGAAGCGGGAAGCTCCTACGAGCAGTACTTC. The rearrangement links TRBV7-6 to TRBJ2-7; 7 bases match TRBD2. The CDR3 has 15 amino acids. The trim removed 3 bases at V and 0 bases at J, leaving 5 bases unmatched. Germline V CDR1 and CDR2: SGHVS, FNYEAQ. The complete variable domain, with remaining parts taken from reference TRBV7-6 and TRBJ2-7, reads GAGVSQSPRYKVTKRGQDVALRCDPISGHVSLYWYRQALGQGPEFLTYFNYEAQQDKSGLPNDRFSAERPEGSISTLTIQRTEQRDSAMYRCASSFEAGSSYEQYFGPGTRLTVT.

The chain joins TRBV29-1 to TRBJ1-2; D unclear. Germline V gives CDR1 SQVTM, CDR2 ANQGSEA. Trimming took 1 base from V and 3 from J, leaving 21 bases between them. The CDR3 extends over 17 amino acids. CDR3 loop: CSVEGEGSRASYYGYTF. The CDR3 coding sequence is TGCAGCGTTGAAGGGGAGGGCAGTCGGGCCTCTTACTATGGCTACACCTTC. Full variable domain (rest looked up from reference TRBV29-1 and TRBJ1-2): SAVISQKPSRDICQRGTSLTIQCQVDSQVTMMFWYRQQPGQSLTLIATANQGSEATYESGFVIDKFPISRPNLTFSTLTVSNMSPEDSSIYLCSVEGEGSRASYYGYTFGSGTRLTVV.

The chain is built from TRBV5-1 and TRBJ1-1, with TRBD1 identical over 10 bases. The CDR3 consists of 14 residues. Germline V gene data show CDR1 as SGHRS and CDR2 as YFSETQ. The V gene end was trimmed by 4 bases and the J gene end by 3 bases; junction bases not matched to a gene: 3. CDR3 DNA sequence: TGCGCCAGCAGCATCGACAGGGGGCACACTGAAGCTTTCTTT. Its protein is CASSIDRGHTEAFF.

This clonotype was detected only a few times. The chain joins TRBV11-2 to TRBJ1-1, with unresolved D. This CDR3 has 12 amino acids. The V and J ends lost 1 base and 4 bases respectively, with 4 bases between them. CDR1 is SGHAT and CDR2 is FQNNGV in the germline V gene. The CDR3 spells CASSLGVTEAFF. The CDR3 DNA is TGTGCCAGCAGCTTAGGTGTCACTGAAGCTTTCTTT.

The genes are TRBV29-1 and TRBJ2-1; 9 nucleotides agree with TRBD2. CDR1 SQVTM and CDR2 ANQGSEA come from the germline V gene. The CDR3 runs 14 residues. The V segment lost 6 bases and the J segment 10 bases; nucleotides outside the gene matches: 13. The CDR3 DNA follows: TGCAGCGTGGGCCTAGCGGGGTTGGGGTGGGAGCAGTTCTTC. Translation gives CSVGLAGLGWEQFF.

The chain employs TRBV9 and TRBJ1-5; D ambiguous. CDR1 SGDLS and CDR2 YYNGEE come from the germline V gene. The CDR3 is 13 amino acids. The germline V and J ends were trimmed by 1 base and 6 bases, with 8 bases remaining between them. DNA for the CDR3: TGTGCCAGCAGCGTAAATGGGCGTCAGCCCCAGCATTTT. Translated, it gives CASSVNGRQPQHF.

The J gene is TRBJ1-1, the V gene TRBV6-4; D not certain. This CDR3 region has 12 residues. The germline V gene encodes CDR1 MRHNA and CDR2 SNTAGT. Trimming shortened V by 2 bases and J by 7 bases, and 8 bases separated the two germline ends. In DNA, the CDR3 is TGTGCCAGCAGTGACAGTTTGGGTGAAGCTTTCTTT. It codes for CASSDSLGEAFF.

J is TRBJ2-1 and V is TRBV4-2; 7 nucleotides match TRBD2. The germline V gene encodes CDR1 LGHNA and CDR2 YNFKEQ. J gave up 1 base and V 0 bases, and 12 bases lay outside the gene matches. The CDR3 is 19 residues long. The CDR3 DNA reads TGTGCCAGCAGCCAAGACGGGTCGGTGGCGGGGGTTTCCTACAATGAGCAGTTCTTC. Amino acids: CASSQDGSVAGVSYNEQFF.

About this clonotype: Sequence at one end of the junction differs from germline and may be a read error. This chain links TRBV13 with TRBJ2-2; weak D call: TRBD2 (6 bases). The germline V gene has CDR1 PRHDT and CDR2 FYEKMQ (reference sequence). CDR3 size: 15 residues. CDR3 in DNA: TGTGTCAGCAGCTTACGGGGGTTGAGGGACGGGGAGCTGTTTTTT. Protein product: CVSSLRGLRDGELFF.

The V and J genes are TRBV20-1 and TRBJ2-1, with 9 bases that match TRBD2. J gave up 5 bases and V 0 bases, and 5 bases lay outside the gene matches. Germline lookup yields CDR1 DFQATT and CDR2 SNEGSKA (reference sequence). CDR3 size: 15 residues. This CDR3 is CSARDPLAGNNEQFF. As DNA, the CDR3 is TGCAGTGCTAGAGATCCTCTAGCGGGGAACAATGAGCAGTTCTTC.

This CDR3 reads CSALRTSSYEQYF. As DNA, the CDR3 is TGCAGTGCCCTACGGACTAGCTCCTACGAGCAGTACTTC. This sequence joins TRBV20-1 and TRBJ2-7, with 7 nucleotides matching TRBD2. In germline, CDR1 is DFQATT, CDR2 SNEGSKA (reference sequence). After removal of 6 bases from V and 0 bases from J, the junction contained 5 bases not matched to a gene. There are 13 residues in the CDR3.